The 23 T cell receptor beta chains below all came from one sample that was sequenced in a study of cytomegalovirus exposure and HLA in healthy donors. Use of 60 Vbeta and 13 Jbeta primers characterized the PCR. TCRdb's table, derived via immunoSEQ multiplex PCR, lists solely in-frame clones and lacks some. The table records about 150,000 clones, around three quarters of them present only once. Sequencing used PBMCs. These receptors were obtained from a man aged 40-49 years in good health and CMV-seronegative.

This clone was counted once. The CDR3: CASSETSSEDTQYF. CDR3 bases: TGCGCCAGCAGCGAGACTAGCTCGGAAGATACGCAGTATTTT. The V and J genes are TRBV5-1 and TRBJ2-3, with 7 positions matching TRBD2. Trimming removed 4 bases from V and 5 bases from J; junction bases left unmatched: 7. The CDR3 spans 14 residues. Germline V lookup: CDR1 SGHRS, CDR2 YFSETQ.

The V and J genes are TRBV9 and TRBJ2-1; 7 nucleotides match TRBD2. This CDR3 contains 15 residues. Trimming removed 6 bases from V and 7 bases from J; junction bases left unmatched: 13. Germline CDR1 SGDLS, CDR2 YYNGEE. The CDR3 reads CASNSGTTLQNEQFF. The CDR3, as DNA: TGTGCCAGCAACTCCGGGACTACCCTGCAAAATGAGCAGTTCTTC. Drawing the rest from reference TRBV9 and TRBJ2-1, the complete variable domain is DSGVTQTPKHLITATGQRVTLRCSPRSGDLSVYWYQQSLDQGLQFLIQYYNGEERAKGNILERFSAQQFPDLHSELNLSSLELGDSALYFCASNSGTTLQNEQFFGPGTRLTVL.

The J gene is TRBJ2-3, the V gene TRBV12-5, with D tentatively TRBD1 (5 bases). Germline CDR1 LGHNT, CDR2 FRNRAP. V lost 6 bases, J lost 2 bases, and 12 bases lay in between. CDR3 length: 14 residues. CDR3 sequence (DNA): TGTGCTAGTGGCCAGGACACGAACACAGATACGCAGTATTTT. As protein: CASGQDTNTDTQYF.

J is TRBJ1-4 and V is TRBV2, with unresolved D. CDR3 size: 12 residues. The V end was cut by 2 bases, the J end by 8 bases, with 6 bases between. Germline V lookup: CDR1 SNHLY, CDR2 FYNNEI. Written as DNA, the CDR3 is TGTGCCAGCAGTGAAAGGGAGGAAAAACTGTTTTTT. Residues: CASSEREEKLFF.

This chain links TRBV19 with TRBJ2-5, with D perhaps matching TRBD2 (6 bases). Trimming stripped 5 bases from V and 9 bases from J, with 22 bases between. This CDR3 comprises 15 residues. In germline, CDR1 is LNHDA, CDR2 SQIVND (reference sequence). The CDR3 DNA follows: TGTGCCAGTAGTCAAGACCTAGGAGGAGGGGCTGCCCAGTACTTC. Protein: CASSQDLGGGAAQYF.

This clone was recorded a few times. The rearrangement joins TRBV2 to TRBJ2-1, with 8 bases aligning to TRBD2. V shed 4 bases and J 4 bases; nucleotides not matched to a gene: 3. The V gene's germline CDR1 is SNHLY and CDR2 FYNNEI. This CDR3 is 14 amino acids long. CDR3 region: CASSVSGGYNEQFF. The CDR3 region has the DNA TGTGCCAGCAGTGTCAGCGGGGGATACAATGAGCAGTTCTTC. The whole variable domain, remainder taken from reference TRBV2 and TRBJ2-1, is EPEVTQTPSHQVTQMGQEVILRCVPISNHLYFYWYRQILGQKVEFLVSFYNNEISEKSEIFDDQFSVERPDGSNFTLKIRSTKLEDSAMYFCASSVSGGYNEQFFGPGTRLTVL.

In its sample, this clone was seen once. The chain recombines TRBV7-9 with TRBJ2-3; a possible D gene is TRBD1 (6 bases). CDR1 and CDR2 (germline): SEHNR, FQNEAQ (reference sequence). The CDR3 is made up of 17 amino acids. V lost 0 bases and J lost 1, with 14 bases in between. The CDR3 coding sequence is TGTGCCAGCAGCTTAGCTCAGAGGGGACAAGGCACAGATACGCAGTATTTT. Protein product: CASSLAQRGQGTDTQYF.

This CDR3 reads CASSPTGTWDYEQYF. CDR3 nucleotide sequence: TGTGCCAGCAGTCCTACCGGGACTTGGGACTACGAGCAGTACTTC. The chain combines TRBV27 with TRBJ2-7; D might be TRBD2 (6 bases). V lost 5 bases to trimming and J lost 3 bases, with 17 bases between them. From germline, CDR1 is MNHEY and CDR2 SMNVEV (reference sequence). The CDR3 extends over 15 amino acids.

The chain joins TRBV7-3 to TRBJ2-3; 9 nucleotides align to TRBD1. The trim removed 3 bases at V and 9 bases at J, leaving 10 bases unmatched. This CDR3 contains 15 residues. Germline-derived CDR1 and CDR2 are SGHTA and FQGTGA. The CDR3 bases are TGTGCCAGCAGCTTGGTACAGGGGGCAATTGAGACGCAGTATTTT. Translation gives CASSLVQGAIETQYF.

CDR3 in amino acids: CASSSLRVSKNIQYF. In DNA form, the CDR3 reads TGTGCCAGCAGTTCCCTCAGGGTTTCCAAAAACATTCAGTACTTC. The J gene is TRBJ2-4, the V gene TRBV28; weak D call: TRBD1 (5 bases). Trimming cost V 4 bases and J 2 bases, with 12 bases left between them. The germline V gene has CDR1 MDHEN and CDR2 SYDVKM. The CDR3 runs to 15 residues.

This chain uses TRBV9 with TRBJ2-7, with D maybe TRBD1 (5 bases). CDR1 and CDR2 (germline): SGDLS, YYNGEE. This CDR3 has 14 residues. V lost 3 bases and J lost 6, with 16 bases in between. In DNA form, the CDR3 reads TGTGCCAGCAGCGAAACAGACAGACCGATCGAGCAGTACTTC. It is translated as CASSETDRPIEQYF.

This chain links TRBV28 with TRBJ2-3; tentative D call: TRBD2 (6 bases). The germline V gene encodes CDR1 MDHEN and CDR2 SYDVKM. This CDR3 spans 14 amino acids. The V gene lost 6 bases and the J gene lost 5 bases, with 15 bases spanning the gap. CDR3 nucleotides: TGTGCCAGCAGGGTCGGGACTCCGGTAGATACGCAGTATTTT. It translates to CASRVGTPVDTQYF.

Many counts were recorded for this clone. The genes are TRBV6-1 and TRBJ2-7; TRBD1 might be the D (6 bases). The V end lost 6 bases, the J end lost 3 bases, and 9 bases lay between the germline ends. CDR1 and CDR2 (germline): MNHNS, SASEGT. The CDR3 is 12 residues long. In nucleotides, the CDR3 is TGTGCCAGCAGAGCGGACAGCTACGAGCAGTACTTC. This codes for CASRADSYEQYF.

The chain is built from TRBV19 and TRBJ2-5, with a tentative D call TRBD1 (6 bases). The V gene's germline CDR1 is LNHDA and CDR2 SQIVND (reference sequence). The CDR3 totals 15 residues. The V gene lost 3 bases and the J gene lost 5 bases, with 16 bases spanning the gap. CDR3: CASSISAWGRETQYF. DNA of the CDR3: TGTGCCAGTAGTATTTCGGCCTGGGGGCGCGAGACCCAGTACTTC.

Here the CDR3 reads CASSLDGGNEQFF. The CDR3 DNA reads as TGTGCCAGCAGCTTAGACGGGGGGAATGAGCAGTTCTTC. The chain employs TRBV7-3 and TRBJ2-1; 7 nucleotides match TRBD2. The ends lost 2 bases at V and 7 bases at J; junction bases unmatched: 2. This CDR3 has 13 amino acids. Germline V CDR1 and CDR2: SGHTA, FQGTGA.

The gene calls are TRBV9 and TRBJ2-2; 9 positions agree with TRBD2. Trimming took 0 bases from V and 7 from J; bases not matched to a gene: 10. The CDR3 runs 17 residues. Germline CDR1 and CDR2: SGDLS and YYNGEE. CDR3 sequence: CASSVAMAGGPFGELFF. CDR3 nucleotides: TGTGCCAGCAGCGTAGCTATGGCGGGAGGGCCATTCGGGGAGCTGTTTTTT.

The gene calls are TRBV7-9 and TRBJ2-5, with a weak D call TRBD1 (5 bases). The J call may be in error: the DNA end matches TRBJ2-7 better. CDR1 SEHNR and CDR2 FQNEAQ come from the germline V gene (reference sequence). The CDR3 loop spans 15 amino acids. The CDR3 sequence is CASSIQKDISYEQYF. The CDR3 DNA reads TGTGCCAGCAGCATCCAAAAGGACATATCCTACGAGCAGTACTTC.

Written as DNA, the CDR3 is TGTGCCAGCAGCTCCTACAGGGGTTCGAGCACTGAAGCTTTCTTT. This gives the protein CASSSYRGSSTEAFF. The chain employs TRBV7-9 and TRBJ1-1; 7 bases align to TRBD1. The V and J ends lost 4 bases and 4 bases, in that order; junction bases with no gene match: 9. Per the germline V gene, CDR1 is SEHNR and CDR2 is FQNEAQ (reference sequence). There are 15 residues in the CDR3.

This chain joins TRBV6-1 and TRBJ2-1; no definite D call. This CDR3 is built from 14 residues. Trimming took off 3 bases at V and 9 bases at J, with 15 bases between the two ends. The V gene's germline CDR1 is MNHNS and CDR2 SASEGT. The CDR3 loop is CASSDPALVTEQFF. The CDR3 DNA is TGTGCCAGCAGTGACCCAGCCCTAGTGACTGAGCAGTTCTTC.

Details on this clone: The germline gene is not matched at one end of the junction; a read error may be the cause. The chain employs TRBV7-2 and TRBJ2-4; 8 positions match TRBD2. This CDR3 comprises 16 residues. The germline gives CDR1 SGHTA, CDR2 FQGNSA. The CDR3 DNA follows: TGTGCCAGCAGCTTAGAGAGCGGACTAGCCAAAAACAGTCAGTACTTC. Encoded protein: CASSLESGLAKNSQYF.

V is TRBV28 and J is TRBJ2-7; 8 positions agree with TRBD1. Unmatched junction bases numbered 4, after V lost 1 base and J lost 5 bases. In germline, CDR1 is MDHEN, CDR2 SYDVKM. This CDR3 is 14 amino acids long. The CDR3: CASSLFRQGHEQYF. CDR3 DNA sequence: TGTGCCAGCAGTTTATTTAGACAGGGGCACGAGCAGTACTTC.

The chain couples TRBV7-9 to TRBJ2-1, with 7 positions matching TRBD2. The CDR3 covers 14 residues. The V segment lost 8 bases and the J segment 0 bases; nucleotides outside the gene matches: 4. The V gene's germline CDR1 is SEHNR and CDR2 FQNEAQ (reference sequence). The CDR3 DNA is TGTGCCAGCTCTAGCGGACGCTCCTACAATGAGCAGTTCTTC. Translated: CASSSGRSYNEQFF.

V and J are TRBV5-6 and TRBJ2-5, with TRBD2 identical over 7 bases. This CDR3 region has 19 residues. V was pared by 0 bases and J by 5 bases, with 19 bases of the junction left unmatched. CDR1 is SGHDT, CDR2 YYEEEE, per germline. The CDR3 DNA reads TGTGCCAGCAGCTTGGCCGTGGGGACTGGCGGGACCGGGGGGGAGACCCAGTACTTC. It specifies CASSLAVGTGGTGGETQYF.